These T cell receptor beta chains were read from a single sample in a study of blood T cell repertoires in COVID-19. TCRdb's copy holds only in-frame clones and misses some; the assay was immunoSEQ multiplex PCR. The table has fewer than 200,000 clones, roughly 83% seen once. Sample: peripheral blood. The receptors shown here come from a woman aged 80 or older with active or convalescent COVID-19. Both conserved end residues are part of each CDR3. Fields, in order: D gene, J gene, clone size, V gene, CDR3 DNA, CDR3 protein. A D gene is named only where the DNA matches it firmly. Rows give clone size only sometimes, using once, few, many, or a class for an expanded clone.

NA	TRBJ1-5	NA	TRBV10-1	TGCGCCAGCACCGGGGAGCAGGTTAAATTAGGTGAGCCCCAGCATTTT	CASTGEQVKLGEPQHF
TRBD1	TRBJ1-4	NA	TRBV5-6	TGTGCCAGCAGCTTGGCAGGGACAGCGTTAAATGAAAAACTGTTTTTT	CASSLAGTALNEKLFF
TRBD1	TRBJ2-3	NA	TRBV6-5	TGTGCACAGGGGGGACCATCCACAGATACGCAGTATTTT	CAQGGPSTDTQYF
TRBD1	TRBJ2-7	NA	TRBV4-1	TGCGCCAGCAGCCTGAACCGGGACAGGGGATCGTACGAGCAGTACTTC	CASSLNRDRGSYEQYF
TRBD2	TRBJ2-7	NA	TRBV5-4	TGTGCCAGCAGCGCGGGGGGGTCATCATTCTACGAGCAGTACTTC	CASSAGGSSFYEQYF
NA	TRBJ1-1	NA	TRBV12-3/TRBV12-4	TGTGCCAGCAGTTTCGCTCGGGGGGAAGCTTTCTTT	CASSFARGEAFF
NA	TRBJ2-5	NA	TRBV12-3/TRBV12-4	TGTGCCAGCAACGAGAACCAAGAGACCCAGTACTTC	CASNENQETQYF
TRBD1	TRBJ1-5	NA	TRBV6-1	TGTGCCAGCAGTGAAGCGCAGGGGGCTACTGGCCATCAGCCCCAGCATTTT	CASSEAQGATGHQPQHF
NA	TRBJ2-1	NA	TRBV5-5	TGTGCCAGCAGCTTGGAGGCCAGGGTAATAAATGAGCAGTTCTTC	CASSLEARVINEQFF
TRBD2	TRBJ2-1	NA	TRBV30	TGTGCCTGGACCCGTATGGCTAGCGGGGGGTTGCAGTTCTTC	CAWTRMASGGLQFF
NA	TRBJ2-7	NA	TRBV5-1	TGCGCCAGCAGCTTGGAGCAGGCTTCCTACGAGCAGTACTTC	CASSLEQASYEQYF
NA	TRBJ2-7	NA	TRBV11-1	TGTGCCAGCAGCTCCTCAGGGAACGAGCAGTACTTC	CASSSSGNEQYF
TRBD1	TRBJ1-1	NA	TRBV18	TGTGCCAGCTCACCACTGGACAGGGGGGAAGCTTTCTTT	CASSPLDRGEAFF
TRBD1	TRBJ2-3	NA	TRBV6-4	TGTGCCAGCAGCCCCGGGACAGGGCTGGGAGATACGCAGTATTTT	CASSPGTGLGDTQYF
NA	TRBJ1-4	once	TRBV9	TGTGCCAGCAGCGGCGGGGGTGAGATGGAAAAACTGTTTTTT	CASSGGGEMEKLFF
TRBD1	TRBJ1-5	NA	TRBV18	TGTGCCAGCTCACCATTCGCGACAGGGGGCGAAGTAAATCAGCCCCAGCATTTT	CASSPFATGGEVNQPQHF
NA	TRBJ1-5	NA	TRBV27	TGTGCCAGCAGTTTCAGACAGGAGAATCAGCCCCAGCATTTT	CASSFRQENQPQHF
NA	TRBJ2-6	NA	TRBV19	TGTGCCAGTAGTCGTATGGGGGCCAACGTCCTGACTTTC	CASSRMGANVLTF
TRBD1	TRBJ1-1	NA	TRBV6-6	TGTGCCAGCAGTGGACAGGGGGACTCTGGTGCTTTCTTT	CASSGQGDSGAFF
TRBD2	TRBJ2-3	NA	TRBV14	TGTGCCAGCAGCCAAGAGATCGGACTAGCGACGGTGGGATCCACAGATACGCAGTATTTT	CASSQEIGLATVGSTDTQYF
TRBD1	TRBJ1-2	NA	TRBV18	TGTGCCAGCTCACCGCAGACAGGGGGATTGACTAACTATGGCTACACCTTC	CASSPQTGGLTNYGYTF
NA	TRBJ1-1	once	TRBV19	TGTGCCAGGAGCTCACGGAACACTGAAGCTTTCTTT	CARSSRNTEAFF
TRBD2	TRBJ2-7	NA	TRBV6-2/TRBV6-3	TGTGCCAGCAGTCCCCCGGGACTAGCGGGTCTTACCTCCTACGAGCAGTACTTC	CASSPPGLAGLTSYEQYF
TRBD2	TRBJ2-1	NA	TRBV4-2	TGTGCCAGCAGCCAGGGTAGCGGGGGGCAATCCTACAATGAGCAGTTCTTC	CASSQGSGGQSYNEQFF
NA	TRBJ1-5	NA	TRBV7-2	TGTGCCAGCAGCTTATTAGCTAATGACGATCAGCCCCAGCATTTT	CASSLLANDDQPQHF
NA	TRBJ2-2	NA	TRBV19	TGTGCCAGTATCCCGCGGGGAAGGAGAAACACCGGGGAGCTGTTTTTT	CASIPRGRRNTGELFF
TRBD1	TRBJ2-6	NA	TRBV7-6	TGTGCCAGCAGCGTCCCAGGGGGCGGAGGGGCCAACGTCCTGACTTTC	CASSVPGGGGANVLTF
NA	TRBJ2-5	NA	TRBV7-2	TGTGCCAGCAGCCGGAGAGACGGAAAGACCCAGTACTTC	CASSRRDGKTQYF
NA	TRBJ2-1	NA	TRBV3-1/TRBV3-2	TGTGCCAGCAGCCAAGAGGAAGGGGTAACCTACAATGAGCAGTTCTTC	CASSQEEGVTYNEQFF
NA	TRBJ1-2	NA	TRBV19	TGTGCCAGTAGTACCGCGGGAGGACTCGGCTACACCTTC	CASSTAGGLGYTF
TRBD2	TRBJ2-5	NA	TRBV7-8	TGTGCCAGCAGACCAGGGGCTAGCGGGGTTGAGACCCAGTACTTC	CASRPGASGVETQYF
NA	TRBJ1-1	NA	TRBV6-5	TGTGCCAGCAGTTACTCGCAGGGGATCACTGAAGCTTTCTTT	CASSYSQGITEAFF
TRBD2	TRBJ2-1	NA	TRBV6-2/TRBV6-3	TGTGCCAGCAGTCCCGGACTAGCGGGGAACAATGAGCAGTTCTTC	CASSPGLAGNNEQFF
TRBD1	TRBJ1-4	NA	TRBV29-1	TGCAGCGTTGAGGACAGGGGGCAGGAAAAACTGTTTTTT	CSVEDRGQEKLFF
NA	TRBJ1-1	NA	TRBV12-3/TRBV12-4	TGTGCCAGCAGCCCGCAACGCCGGGGTGAAGCTTTCTTT	CASSPQRRGEAFF
NA	TRBJ1-1	NA	TRBV6-2/TRBV6-3	TGTGCCAGCAGTTACACAAACACTGAAGCTTTCTTT	CASSYTNTEAFF
NA	TRBJ1-5	once	TRBV7-8	TGTGCCAGCAGCTTGGAGGTTGGCAATCAGCCCCAGCATTTT	CASSLEVGNQPQHF
TRBD1	TRBJ1-2	few	TRBV5-6	TGTGCCAGCAGCAGTATACTACCGGGGACAGTCTATGGCTACACCTTC	CASSSILPGTVYGYTF